The T cell receptor beta chain under discussion was sequenced for a study of T-cell memory formation after mild COVID-19. Study as a whole: TCR clustering was largely donor specific. Overall study results and limits: Whether second-wave clones peaking at day 37 were SARS-CoV-2 specific went unconfirmed. Clones that contracted from day 15 to 85 had balanced CD4/CD8; later expanders were CD4+ biased.

Per germline, CDR1 KGHDR and CDR2 SFDVKD. CDR3 length: 16 residues. Trimming pared 4 bases from V and 4 bases from J, leaving 17 bases between. TCRdb independently ran MiXCR on the 5' RACE reads; one entry per CDR3 protein. Among approximately 450,000 distinct CDR3 sequences listed, 15% to 20% were seen once. This clonotype was recorded at least ten times. Its target is not known. The clonotype originates from an adult woman who had mild COVID-19 (a few samples of this study predate the infection). Cell type and time point are not known. The sequenced sample was PBMCs or a T cell subset sorted from them (not recorded which). The chain carries TRBV24-1 and TRBJ2-3; D not certain. The CDR3: CATSEPRADQADTQYF. CDR3 nucleotide sequence: TGTGCCACCAGTGAACCCCGGGCCGACCAAGCAGATACGCAGTATTTT.